This passage covers 28 T cell receptor beta chains from one sample sequenced in a study of blood T cell repertoires in COVID-19. TCRdb's table, derived via immunoSEQ multiplex PCR, lists solely in-frame clones and lacks some. In the table there are approximately 110,000 clones, approximately 80% of which are singletons. The sequencing input was peripheral blood. These receptors all come from a woman aged 80 or older with active or convalescent COVID-19.

V gene TRBV28 combines with J gene TRBJ1-1; 10 bases are a match to TRBD1. Trimming took 6 bases from V and 1 from J; bases not matched to a gene: 14. Germline CDR1 is MDHEN and CDR2 is SYDVKM. The CDR3 sequence is 18 residues long. The CDR3 spells CASSIFPGQGKENTEAFF. CDR3 in DNA: TGTGCCAGCAGCATCTTTCCGGGACAGGGGAAAGAGAACACTGAAGCTTTCTTT.

V usage is TRBV6-5 and J usage is TRBJ2-3; D perhaps matches TRBD2 (5 bases). Trimming removed 6 bases from V and 7 bases from J, with 17 bases in between. Germline V lookup: CDR1 MNHEY, CDR2 SVGAGI. This CDR3 spans 14 amino acids. CDR3 in amino acids: CASSSGRGRHTQYF. The CDR3 nucleotides read TGTGCCAGCAGCTCTGGCAGAGGGCGGCATACGCAGTATTTT.

This chain links TRBV3-1 (or the pseudogene TRBV3-2) with TRBJ2-1; tentative D call: TRBD2 (6 bases). CDR3 size: 13 residues. Looked up from germline, CDR1 is LGHDT and CDR2 is YNNKEL (reference sequence). Trimming cost V 4 bases and J 10 bases, with 14 bases left between them. CDR3 coding DNA: TGTGCCAGCAGCCGTGCCGGGGGTAACGAGCAGTTCTTC. Its protein product is CASSRAGGNEQFF.

This clone was detected once. V is TRBV11-2 and J is TRBJ2-7; 8 bases are a match to TRBD1. Per the germline V gene, CDR1 is SGHAT and CDR2 is FQNNGV. The CDR3 covers 15 residues. The V segment lost 2 bases and the J segment 7 bases; nucleotides outside the gene matches: 10. The chain's CDR3 is CASSLTTGETREQYF. CDR3 sequence (DNA): TGTGCCAGCAGCTTAACGACAGGGGAGACTCGTGAGCAGTACTTC.

This chain uses TRBV7-9 with TRBJ2-7; D may be TRBD2 (6 bases). The CDR3 runs to 15 residues. Trimming shortened V by 4 bases and J by 6 bases, and 19 bases separated the two germline ends. CDR1 and CDR2 (germline): SEHNR, FQNEAQ (reference sequence). CDR3 coding DNA: TGTGCCAGCAGCTCCCCTGGGACTGGGTGGAGCGAGCAGTACTTC. Translation: CASSSPGTGWSEQYF.

This chain connects TRBV24-1 to TRBJ2-3; 9 nucleotides match TRBD1. V shed 9 bases and J 3 bases; nucleotides not matched to a gene: 15. Germline V gives CDR1 KGHDR, CDR2 SFDVKD. The CDR3 consists of 17 residues. This chain's CDR3 is CATDQEPGQGSTDTQYF. DNA of the CDR3: TGTGCCACCGATCAAGAGCCGGGACAGGGTTCGACAGATACGCAGTATTTT.

The J gene is TRBJ2-2, the V gene TRBV11-2; TRBD2 agrees at 9 bases. The V and J ends lost 5 bases and 2 bases, in that order; junction bases with no gene match: 6. The germline V gene encodes CDR1 SGHAT and CDR2 FQNNGV. This CDR3 spans 16 amino acids. DNA for the CDR3: TGTGCCAGCAGCCTGATGGGACTAGCCAACACCGGGGAGCTGTTTTTT. It is translated as CASSLMGLANTGELFF.

The chain joins TRBV5-1 to TRBJ1-1, with 9 bases that match TRBD1. The CDR3 has 15 amino acids. Germline V CDR1 and CDR2: SGHRS, YFSETQ. Unmatched junction bases numbered 7, after V lost 5 bases and J lost 2 bases. The CDR3 bases are TGCGCCAGCAGTGGCCAAACAGGGGGCAACACTGAAGCTTTCTTT. Its translation: CASSGQTGGNTEAFF.

The rearrangement links TRBV9 to TRBJ2-5, with 9 bases aligning to TRBD1. Germline-derived CDR1 and CDR2 are SGDLS and YYNGEE. The CDR3 runs 15 residues. With V trimmed by 0 bases and J by 4 bases, 4 bases remained unmatched. The CDR3 nucleotides are TGTGCCAGCAGCGTAGGCGGGACAGGGAGAGAGACCCAGTACTTC. The encoded protein is CASSVGGTGRETQYF.

V gene TRBV5-4 combines with J gene TRBJ1-4, with D possibly TRBD1 on 6 matching bases. Trimming removed 4 bases from V and 7 bases from J, with 14 bases in between. This CDR3 is built from 14 residues. In germline, CDR1 is SGHNT, CDR2 YYREEE (reference sequence). In nucleotides, the CDR3 is TGTGCCAGCAGCCCGGGCGGGGGCTTTGAAAAACTGTTTTTT. Translating it yields CASSPGGGFEKLFF.

This rearrangement joins TRBV9 to TRBJ2-3, with D perhaps matching TRBD1 (6 bases). The CDR3 runs 15 residues. Germline CDR1 reads SGDLS; CDR2 reads YYNGEE. V lost 3 bases and J lost 5, with 16 bases in between. CDR3 protein: CASSGLTGLRDTQYF. Written as DNA, the CDR3 is TGTGCCAGCAGCGGTCTAACAGGGCTCCGAGATACGCAGTATTTT. The variable domain in full, completed from reference TRBV9 and TRBJ2-3, reads DSGVTQTPKHLITATGQRVTLRCSPRSGDLSVYWYQQSLDQGLQFLIQYYNGEERAKGNILERFSAQQFPDLHSELNLSSLELGDSALYFCASSGLTGLRDTQYFGPGTRLTVL.

The gene calls are TRBV3-1 (or the pseudogene TRBV3-2) and TRBJ1-2, with 8 bases lining up with TRBD1. The germline CDR1 and CDR2 sequences are LGHDT and YNNKEL (reference sequence). The CDR3 is 18 residues long. With V trimmed by 0 bases and J by 5 bases, 14 bases remained unmatched. The CDR3 nucleotides read TGTGCCAGCAGCCAAGACGTTGCGGCCAGGGGGCGAGTTTATGGCTACACCTTC. It yields the protein CASSQDVAARGRVYGYTF.

Comments on this clone: A read error may produce the germline difference seen at one junction end. The chain is built from TRBV7-7 and TRBJ2-3; TRBD2 matches at 12 bases. This CDR3 contains 16 residues. Per the germline V gene, CDR1 is SSHAT and CDR2 is FNYEAQ (reference sequence). The CDR3: CASSPRLAGEGDTQYF. DNA of the CDR3: TGTGCTAGCAGCCCAAGACTAGCGGGAGAGGGAGATACGCAGTATTTT.

This rearrangement joins TRBV6-4 to TRBJ2-3; D may be TRBD2 (5 bases). The length of the CDR3 is 13 residues. The germline gives CDR1 MRHNA, CDR2 SNTAGT. Between the trimmed V and J ends, which lost 3 bases and 7 bases, there was a span of 11 bases. CDR3 region: CASSDSGSNTQYF. For the CDR3, the DNA is TGTGCCAGCAGTGATTCGGGATCAAATACGCAGTATTTT.

The chain is built from TRBV5-1 and TRBJ2-3, with a weak D call TRBD2 (6 bases). The CDR3 runs 13 residues. The germline V and J ends were trimmed by 5 bases and 4 bases, with 11 bases remaining between them. CDR1 is SGHRS and CDR2 is YFSETQ in the germline V gene. The CDR3 region is CASSLAFSDTQYF. Here the CDR3 DNA reads TGCGCCAGCAGTCTAGCGTTTTCAGATACGCAGTATTTT.

The chain joins TRBV19 to TRBJ2-3; perhaps TRBD2 as D (6 bases). CDR3 length equals 15 residues. Trimming took off 3 bases at V and 1 base at J, with 11 bases between the two ends. The germline CDR1 and CDR2 sequences are LNHDA and SQIVND (reference sequence). This chain's CDR3 is CASSMEGLGTDTQYF. In nucleotides, the CDR3 is TGTGCCAGTAGTATGGAGGGGTTGGGCACAGATACGCAGTATTTT.

The V gene is TRBV5-1, the J gene TRBJ2-7, with D maybe TRBD2 (6 bases). This CDR3 spans 14 amino acids. Per germline, CDR1 SGHRS and CDR2 YFSETQ. V lost 1 base, J lost 5 bases, and 13 bases lay in between. The CDR3 loop is CASSLQDYTNEQYF. The DNA of the CDR3 is TGCGCCAGCAGCTTGCAGGACTACACTAACGAGCAGTACTTC. The full variable domain, in which reference TRBV5-1 and TRBJ2-7 provide the parts outside the CDR3, is KAGVTQTPRYLIKTRGQQVTLSCSPISGHRSVSWYQQTPGQGLQFLFEYFSETQRNKGNFPGRFSGRQFSNSRSEMNVSTLELGDSALYLCASSLQDYTNEQYFGPGTRLTVT.

The chain recombines TRBV15 with TRBJ2-7; perhaps TRBD2 as D (6 bases). There are 15 residues in the CDR3. V lost 5 bases, J lost 6 bases, and 20 bases lay in between. Germline V gene lookup returns CDR1 LNHNV and CDR2 YYDKDF (reference sequence). In DNA form, the CDR3 reads TGTGCCACCAGCCGTGGGACTGGGGTTCTTTCCGAGCAGTACTTC. Its protein product is CATSRGTGVLSEQYF.

The J gene is TRBJ1-3, the V gene TRBV27; a weak D match, TRBD1 (5 bases). The germline V gene has CDR1 MNHEY and CDR2 SMNVEV (reference sequence). V lost 8 bases, J lost 1 base, and 18 bases lay in between. The length of the CDR3 is 16 residues. CDR3 amino acids: CASAEGFLESGNTIYF. Here the CDR3 DNA reads TGTGCCAGCGCGGAGGGGTTCTTGGAGTCTGGAAACACCATATATTTT.

V gene TRBV9 combines with J gene TRBJ2-1; the match to TRBD2 covers 10 bases. Germline CDR1 and CDR2: SGDLS and YYNGEE. V shed 0 bases, J shed 9 bases, and the junction held 6 bases outside the gene matches. The CDR3 spans 15 residues. CDR3 in amino acids: CASSVDTSGIGEQFF. In DNA form, the CDR3 reads TGTGCCAGCAGCGTAGACACTAGCGGGATAGGTGAGCAGTTCTTC. The entire variable domain, with the rest obtained from reference TRBV9 and TRBJ2-1, is as follows: DSGVTQTPKHLITATGQRVTLRCSPRSGDLSVYWYQQSLDQGLQFLIQYYNGEERAKGNILERFSAQQFPDLHSELNLSSLELGDSALYFCASSVDTSGIGEQFFGPGTRLTVL.

The V and J genes are TRBV6-5 and TRBJ1-2; no reliable D call. Germline V gene lookup returns CDR1 MNHEY and CDR2 SVGAGI. Trimming took 2 bases from V and 1 from J, leaving 8 bases between them. The CDR3 loop spans 14 amino acids. The CDR3 DNA reads TGTGCCAGCAGTTACACAGACCGTAACTATGGCTACACCTTC. It translates to CASSYTDRNYGYTF.

V and J are TRBV5-1 and TRBJ2-5; TRBD1 aligns across 8 bases. The length of the CDR3 is 16 residues. Germline-derived CDR1 and CDR2 are SGHRS and YFSETQ. V dropped 0 bases and J dropped 5; count of bases not matched to a gene: 9. The CDR3 coding sequence is TGCGCCAGCAGCTTGGGGACAGGGAGGTCCCAGGAGACCCAGTACTTC. As protein: CASSLGTGRSQETQYF.

The V call is TRBV7-6, the J call TRBJ2-2; 9 bases align to TRBD1. The CDR3 runs 17 residues. Germline V lookup: CDR1 SGHVS, CDR2 FNYEAQ. Unmatched junction bases numbered 13, after V lost 5 bases and J lost 6 bases. CDR3 residues: CASSPEPGQGYAGELFF. DNA for the CDR3: TGTGCCAGCAGCCCAGAGCCGGGACAGGGTTACGCCGGGGAGCTGTTTTTT.

Remarks on this clone: At one end, the junction sequence differs from germline, possibly due to a read error. V gene TRBV18 combines with J gene TRBJ1-5; possible D gene TRBD1, 5 bases. Germline V gene data show CDR1 as KGHSH and CDR2 as LQKENI. CDR3 length: 15 amino acids. CDR3: CASSPPGQSNQSQHF. The CDR3 coding sequence is TGTGCCAGCTCACCACCGGGGCAGTCCAATCAGTCCCAGCATTTT.

The chain couples TRBV7-3 to TRBJ2-2; 7 bases align to TRBD1. The J segment lost 6 bases and the V segment lost 2 bases, leaving 12 bases of the junction unmatched. CDR1 and CDR2 (germline): SGHTA, FQGTGA. The CDR3 covers 17 residues. The CDR3 loop reads CASSLPPATGMAGELFF. CDR3 DNA: TGTGCCAGCAGCTTACCTCCAGCGACAGGGATGGCCGGGGAGCTGTTTTTT.

V is TRBV9 and J is TRBJ2-1, with 9 nucleotides matching TRBD2. The germline V gene encodes CDR1 SGDLS and CDR2 YYNGEE. This CDR3 has 16 amino acids. V dropped 4 bases and J dropped 8; count of bases not matched to a gene: 13. The CDR3: CASSSPGTSSLDEQFF. The CDR3 region has the DNA TGTGCCAGCAGCTCCCCCGGGACTAGCAGTTTGGATGAGCAGTTCTTC.

The chain has TRBV11-2 and TRBJ1-5; 9 bases map to TRBD1. The CDR3 covers 14 residues. Germline lookup yields CDR1 SGHAT and CDR2 FQNNGV. With V trimmed by 2 bases and J by 6 bases, 2 bases remained unmatched. CDR3 protein: CASSLTGGGQPQHF. Here the CDR3 DNA reads TGTGCCAGCAGCTTAACAGGGGGCGGTCAGCCCCAGCATTTT.

This rearrangement joins TRBV2 to TRBJ1-5; 7 positions agree with TRBD1. The CDR3 spans 15 residues. CDR1 is SNHLY, CDR2 FYNNEI, per germline. The V segment lost 5 bases and the J segment 0 bases; nucleotides outside the gene matches: 4. As DNA, the CDR3 is TGTGCCAGCAGTCTCCGGGACAGTAGCAATCAGCCCCAGCATTTT. This encodes CASSLRDSSNQPQHF.